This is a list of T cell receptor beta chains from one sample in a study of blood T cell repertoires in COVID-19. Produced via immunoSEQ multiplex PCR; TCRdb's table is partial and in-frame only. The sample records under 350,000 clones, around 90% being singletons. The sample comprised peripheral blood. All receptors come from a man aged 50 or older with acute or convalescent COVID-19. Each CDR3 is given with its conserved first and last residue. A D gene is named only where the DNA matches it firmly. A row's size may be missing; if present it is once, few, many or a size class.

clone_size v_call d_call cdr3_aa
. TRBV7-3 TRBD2 CASSPTSGGYGTQYF
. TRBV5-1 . CASSLVENHEKLFF
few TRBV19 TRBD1 CASSIGTGTQPQHF
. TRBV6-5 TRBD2 CASSFSGGAETQYF
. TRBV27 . CASSSGNQPQHF
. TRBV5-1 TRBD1 CASSMTGSDTEAFF
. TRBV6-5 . CASRWGNSPLHF
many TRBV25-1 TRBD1 CASSEGDRDTDTQYF
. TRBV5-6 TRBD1 CASSLGSGQASDTQYF
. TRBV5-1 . CASSLYDGGQPQHF
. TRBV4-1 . CASSHNRLGVSNQPQHF
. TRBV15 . CATSRFHLSGFTGELFF
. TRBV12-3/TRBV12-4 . CASSLMVASPLHF
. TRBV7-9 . CASSLDPKKLNTEAFF
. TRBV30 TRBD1 CAWNPGGAGGYTF
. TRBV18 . CASTIRAGVLDTQYF
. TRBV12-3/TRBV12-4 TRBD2 CASTLAGGHEQFF
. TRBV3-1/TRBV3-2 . CASSLGRTVNNSPLHF
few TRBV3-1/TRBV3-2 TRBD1 CASSQTDRGTYNSPLHF